A single sample is the source of the 10 T cell receptor beta chains below, sequenced in a study of T cells after yellow fever vaccination. In TCRdb, the 5' RACE reads were re-called with MiXCR into one record per CDR3 protein. The sample shows around 160,000 distinct CDR3 sequences, less than 9% of them seen only once. This specimen consisted of CD4+ T cells sorted from PBMCs, obtained 5 to 6 days after the first yellow fever vaccination. These receptor sequences come from a young man who received the YFV17D yellow fever vaccine.

This clonotype was recorded many times. This chain joins TRBV27 and TRBJ1-1; no reliable D call. The CDR3 loop spans 13 amino acids. CDR1 MNHEY and CDR2 SMNVEV come from the germline V gene (reference sequence). The V gene lost 5 bases and the J gene lost 3 bases, with 10 bases spanning the gap. The chain's CDR3 is CASSPRVDTEAFF. In DNA, the CDR3 is TGTGCCAGCAGTCCCCGGGTGGACACTGAAGCTTTCTTT.

This clonotype was counted a few times. The chain links TRBV5-5 to TRBJ2-7; weak D call: TRBD1 (5 bases). This CDR3 is built from 15 residues. The germline gives CDR1 SGHKS, CDR2 YYEKEE (reference sequence). V shed 0 bases and J shed 2 bases, with 12 bases lying between them. In nucleotides, the CDR3 is TGTGCCAGCAGCTTGGTCAGGGAACCCCCCTACGAGCAGTACTTC. Encoded protein: CASSLVREPPYEQYF.

This clonotype was seen ten or more times. The V and J genes are TRBV7-2 and TRBJ2-7, with D possibly matching TRBD1 (5 bases). The CDR3 has 14 amino acids. V was cut by 1 base and J by 1 base, with 8 bases left in between. The germline gives CDR1 SGHTA, CDR2 FQGNSA. CDR3 DNA sequence: TGTGCCAGCAGCTTAGTTCGACAGTCCTACGAGCAGTACGTC. It yields the protein CASSLVRQSYEQYV.

In its sample, this clonotype was seen a few times. The chain recombines TRBV3-1 with TRBJ2-5; perhaps TRBD2 as D (6 bases). V gave up 7 bases and J gave up 5 bases, with 14 bases separating them. Germline CDR1 LGHDT, CDR2 YNNKEL (reference sequence). The CDR3 runs to 13 residues. Written as DNA, the CDR3 is TGTGCCAGCACCCCGGGGGTCGGGGAGACCCAGTACTTC. Its translation: CASTPGVGETQYF.

Ten or more counts support this clonotype. The chain is built from TRBV4-2 and TRBJ2-3, with 9 bases aligning to TRBD2. V lost 0 bases to trimming and J lost 6 bases; unmatched junction nucleotides: 7. There are 16 residues in the CDR3. Germline V gene data show CDR1 as LGHNA and CDR2 as YNFKEQ. CDR3 sequence reads: CASSQEPAGGTDTQYF. In DNA form, the CDR3 reads TGTGCCAGCAGCCAAGAACCAGCGGGGGGAACCGATACGCAGTATTTT.

The V gene is TRBV28, the J gene TRBJ2-3, with a weak D call TRBD1 (6 bases). The CDR3 runs 15 residues. CDR1 is MDHEN, CDR2 SYDVKM, per germline. With 5 bases removed from V and 3 bases from J, the gap between germline ends came to 15 bases. CDR3 DNA sequence: TGTGCCAGCAGTCCTCCGACAGGTACAACAGATACGCAGTATTTT. Amino acids: CASSPPTGTTDTQYF.

V is TRBV2 and J is TRBJ2-2, with D possibly TRBD1 on 6 matching bases. Germline lookup yields CDR1 SNHLY and CDR2 FYNNEI. This CDR3 has 13 amino acids. The CDR3 coding sequence is TGTGTCAGTAGGACAGACTACACCGGGGAGCTGTTTTTT. Amino acid sequence: CVSRTDYTGELFF.

This clonotype was found many times. V and J are TRBV20-1 and TRBJ1-1; D unclear. This CDR3 has 13 residues. The germline V gene encodes CDR1 DFQATT and CDR2 SNEGSKA (reference sequence). The V gene lost 0 bases and the J gene lost 0 bases, with 5 bases spanning the gap. The CDR3 DNA sequence: TGCAGTGCTAGAGATCCGGTGAACACTGAAGCTTTCTTT. Translation gives CSARDPVNTEAFF.

The V call is TRBV19, the J call TRBJ1-5; tentative D call: TRBD1 (6 bases). The CDR3 is 12 residues long. Germline V lookup: CDR1 LNHDA, CDR2 SQIVND (reference sequence). The CDR3 sequence: CAIGQMDQPQHF. As DNA, the CDR3 is TGTGCGATAGGACAGATGGATCAGCCCCAGCATTTT.

In its sample, this clonotype was seen many times. This chain connects TRBV29-1 to TRBJ1-1; 9 bases line up with TRBD1. After removal of 7 bases from V and 8 bases from J, the junction contained 5 bases not matched to a gene. Germline CDR1 is SQVTM and CDR2 is ANQGSEA. CDR3 size: 11 residues. Here the CDR3 DNA reads TGCAGCGGGAGGACAGGGGCGGAAGCTTTCTTT. This sequence encodes CSGRTGAEAFF. Together with reference TRBV29-1 and TRBJ1-1, the CDR3 gives the full variable domain: SAVISQKPSRDICQRGTSLTIQCQVDSQVTMMFWYRQQPGQSLTLIATANQGSEATYESGFVIDKFPISRPNLTFSTLTVSNMSPEDSSIYLCSGRTGAEAFFGQGTRLTVV.